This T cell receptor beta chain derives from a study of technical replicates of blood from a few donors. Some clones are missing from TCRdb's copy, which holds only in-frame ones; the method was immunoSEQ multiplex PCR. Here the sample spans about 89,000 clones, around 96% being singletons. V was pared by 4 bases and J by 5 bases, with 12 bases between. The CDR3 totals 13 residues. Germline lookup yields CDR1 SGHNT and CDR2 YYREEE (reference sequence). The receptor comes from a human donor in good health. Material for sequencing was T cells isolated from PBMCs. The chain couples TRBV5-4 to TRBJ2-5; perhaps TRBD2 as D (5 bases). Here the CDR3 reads CASSRDTVETQYF. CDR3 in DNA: TGTGCCAGCAGCCGGGATACTGTGGAGACCCAGTACTTC.